These T cell receptor beta chains were read from a single sample in a study of early T cells in non-severe SARS-CoV-2 infection. TCRdb reprocessed the 5' RACE reads via MiXCR and lists one record per CDR3 protein. The sample yields roughly 56,000 distinct CDR3 sequences, approximately 7.6% seen once. The sequencing input was whole blood. All receptors derive from an adult who was a healthcare worker with PCR-confirmed SARS-CoV-2 infection or an uninfected control (not recorded which). Both conserved end residues are part of each CDR3. The D gene is left open where the match is weak. Only part of the rows carry a size: once, few, many, or a class if the clone is expanded.

>NA|NA|TRBV28|TRBJ2-5
TGTGCCAGCAGTATTCTTCCCAATCAGCCGGGACAAGAGACCCAGTACTTC
CASSILPNQPGQETQYF
>many|TRBD2|TRBV4-2|TRBJ2-1
TGTGCCAGCAGCCAAGATATGGCTAGCGGGGGCAATGAGCAGTTCTTC
CASSQDMASGGNEQFF
>NA|NA|TRBV18|TRBJ2-6
TGTGCCAGCCCGCTTACGATGGCGACCATTCGTTCTGGGGCCAACGTCCTGACTTTC
CASPLTMATIRSGANVLTF
>NA|TRBD2|TRBV18|TRBJ2-7
TGTGCCAGCTCACCTCCGGGACTAGCGGGTTACGAGCAGTACTTC
CASSPPGLAGYEQYF
>many|TRBD2|TRBV12-3/TRBV12-4|TRBJ2-1
TGTGCCAGCACCGTCGGAGCGGGAGTACGGAACAATGAGCAGTTCTTC
CASTVGAGVRNNEQFF
>few|NA|TRBV6-1|TRBJ1-6
TGTGCCAGCACTGAGACACCGGGGGGTCGTTCACCCCTCCACTTT
CASTETPGGRSPLHF
>few|TRBD2|TRBV6-1|TRBJ2-5
TGTGCCAGCAGTGCGACTAGCGGGAGAGAGACCCAGTACTTC
CASSATSGRETQYF
>many|TRBD1|TRBV5-1|TRBJ2-7
TGCGCCAGCAGCTTGACAGGGGAACTCATCCACGAGCAGTACTTC
CASSLTGELIHEQYF
>few|NA|TRBV7-9|TRBJ1-1
TGTGCCAGCAGCCCTAGCCGACTCGACGGAGCTTTCTTT
CASSPSRLDGAFF
>NA|NA|TRBV24-1|TRBJ2-1
TGTGCCACCAGTGTGGGGGATGGATCCTACAATGAGCAGTTCTTC
CATSVGDGSYNEQFF
>NA|NA|TRBV29-1|TRBJ1-2
TGCAGCGTTGCCGATGACAGGTGGTATGGCTACACCTTC
CSVADDRWYGYTF
>few|NA|TRBV28|TRBJ2-6
TGTGCCAGCAGTTACAGGTTCTCTGGGGCCAACGTCCTGACTTTC
CASSYRFSGANVLTF
>many|NA|TRBV27|TRBJ1-6
TGTGCCAGCAGACAGACGCCGAATTCACCCCTCCACTTT
CASRQTPNSPLHF
>few|NA|TRBV21-1|TRBJ1-2
TGTGCCAGCAGCAAACACGGCGGCTACACCTTC
CASSKHGGYTF
>many|TRBD1|TRBV28|TRBJ2-7
TGTGCCAGCAGTTTATTGGCGGGACAGGGGTTGGACGAGCAGTACTTC
CASSLLAGQGLDEQYF
>once|NA|TRBV29-1|TRBJ2-3
TGCAGCGTTGGTGACCCAGATACGCAGTATTTT
CSVGDPDTQYF
>medium-sized|TRBD2|TRBV9|TRBJ2-1
TGTGCCAGCAGCGTAGCGGGGGGAAGCAATGAGCAGTTCTTC
CASSVAGGSNEQFF
>NA|NA|TRBV4-1|TRBJ1-1
TGCGCCAGCAGCGCCCAACAGGGACTGAACACTGAAGCTTTCTTT
CASSAQQGLNTEAFF
>NA|NA|TRBV5-1|TRBJ2-3
TGCGCCAGCAGCGAAACAGATACGCAGTATTTT
CASSETDTQYF
>few|NA|TRBV18|TRBJ2-6
TGTGCCAGCTCTACCGGAGGCCAGGGATCAGCTGGGGCCAACGTCCTGACTTTC
CASSTGGQGSAGANVLTF
>few|NA|TRBV12-3/TRBV12-4|TRBJ1-4
TGTGCCAGCAGTCCTAACAGGGAGGTGGATGAAAAACTGTTTTTT
CASSPNREVDEKLFF
>many|NA|TRBV4-2|TRBJ2-7
TGTGCCAGCAGCCAGGACGGCTACGAGCAGTACTTC
CASSQDGYEQYF
>few|TRBD2|TRBV28|TRBJ2-2
TGTGCCAGCTTCTGGGCGCGGGAGGGCCGGGTCACCGCGGAGCTGTTTTTT
CASFWAREGRVTAELFF
>NA|NA|TRBV3-1|TRBJ2-5
TGTGCCAGCAGCCAAGACCAAGAGACCCAGTACTTC
CASSQDQETQYF
>NA|NA|TRBV15|TRBJ2-7
TGTGCCACCAGCAGGGACAACTCCTACGAGCAGTACTTC
CATSRDNSYEQYF
>few|TRBD1|TRBV7-2|TRBJ1-1
TGTGCCAGCAGCGGTCCGGGACAGGGGAGGACTGAAGCTTTCTTT
CASSGPGQGRTEAFF
>medium-sized|NA|TRBV9|TRBJ1-1
TGTGCCAGCAGCGTAGATCAGTCGGACATGGAAGCTTTCTTT
CASSVDQSDMEAFF
>NA|NA|TRBV7-9|TRBJ2-5
TGTGCCAGCAGCGCCGGGGCAGGGCAAGAGACCCAGTACTTC
CASSAGAGQETQYF
>NA|NA|TRBV6-5|TRBJ2-7
TGTGCCAGCAGTTACTCGAGGTCGGGCTACGAGCAGTACTTC
CASSYSRSGYEQYF
>many|TRBD2|TRBV6-5|TRBJ2-7
TGTGCCAGCAGCCGAGACTCACGGGAGGGCTCCTACGAGCAGTACTTC
CASSRDSREGSYEQYF
>NA|NA|TRBV28|TRBJ1-6
TGTGCCAGCAGTTTACAGAATTCACCCCTCCACTTT
CASSLQNSPLHF
>few|NA|TRBV2|TRBJ1-5
TGTGCCAGCAGGGTAACCTTAGCAGGTGATCAGCCCCAGCATTTT
CASRVTLAGDQPQHF
>NA|TRBD1|TRBV29-1|TRBJ2-7
TGCAGCGTTGAAGATATCGGGACAGGGGGAGGTAGAAAGCAGTACTTC
CSVEDIGTGGGRKQYF
>few|TRBD2|TRBV7-6|TRBJ2-7
TGTGCCAGCAGTCCGGGACTAGCCCCCGAGCAGTACTTC
CASSPGLAPEQYF